Sequencing of this T cell receptor (beta chain) was carried out in a study of T cell responses to AZD1222 COVID-19 vaccine. Findings and limits, study-wide: Donors in the cohort were predominantly white British and more often female, and clonal diversity was possibly underestimated. Reportedly, nearly half the spike-specific TCRs target unmutated variant regions. At 160-218 and 743-854, vaccine-associated CD4 TCRs were dominant, and they spanned spike. Increased Spike-specific TCR breadth and depth were observed after two AZD1222 doses.

In germline, CDR1 is MGHRA, CDR2 YSYEKL. This CDR3 contains 18 residues. V shed 0 bases and J shed 4 bases, with 16 bases lying between them. Points on this clone: The antigen is undetermined.

The repertoire was sequenced with immunoSEQ multiplex PCR; TCRdb's copy has only in-frame clones and lacks some. The table has about 150,000 clones, around 94% seen once. The chain carries TRBV4-1 and TRBJ1-6; D call uncertain. The sequence came from an adult in good health. The source was peripheral blood, collected on day 0 of AZD1222 vaccination. This CDR3 is CASSQESGLGRYNSPLHF. The CDR3 DNA reads TGCGCCAGCAGCCAAGAAAGTGGTCTGGGCAGGTATAATTCACCCCTCCACTTT.